These T cell receptor beta chains were read from a single sample in a study of T cell changes during pregnancy in multiple sclerosis. The protocol was immunoSEQ multiplex PCR, while the TCRdb copy is restricted to in-frame clones and leaves out a portion. Here the sample spans 40,000 or so clones, 93% being singletons. Sequenced here: CD4+ T cells from peripheral blood mononuclear cells, sampled in the third trimester of pregnancy. The origin of the receptors is a female donor with multiple sclerosis, enrolled in a pregnancy study. The CDR3 runs from the conserved cysteine through the conserved F or W. Each record gives: J gene, CDR3 length, clone size, D gene, V gene, CDR3 DNA, CDR3 protein. A D gene is named only where the DNA matches it firmly. Part of the rows lack a size; the others show once, few, many or a class for expanded clones.

>TRBJ1-6|17|-|-|TRBV5-8
TGTGCCAGCAGCCGCCTCGTGAGAAGCTCCTATAATTCACCCCTCCACTTT
CASSRLVRSSYNSPLHF
>TRBJ1-5|17|-|TRBD1|TRBV7-2
TGTGCCAGCAGCTTACTTTCCCCAGGGGGTAGCAATCAGCCCCAGCATTTT
CASSLLSPGGSNQPQHF
>TRBJ2-3|14|-|-|TRBV19
TGTGCCAGTAGTGTCGGGGTGGGGACAGATACGCAGTATTTT
CASSVGVGTDTQYF
>TRBJ2-1|16|-|TRBD2|TRBV11-3
TGTGCCAGCAGCTTAGCCCTTAGCGGGAGCTACAATGAGCAGTTCTTC
CASSLALSGSYNEQFF
>TRBJ1-4|14|-|TRBD1|TRBV7-2
TGTGCCAGCAGCCGGACAGGGTTGAATGAAAAACTGTTTTTT
CASSRTGLNEKLFF
>TRBJ2-5|15|-|TRBD2|TRBV7-2
TGTGCCAGCAGCTTAGAGGGGACTAAACAAGAGACCCAGTACTTC
CASSLEGTKQETQYF
>TRBJ2-2|16|-|-|TRBV15
TGTGCCACCAGCAGAGAGCTGGGCAGGGTAGGAGGGGAGCTGTTTTTT
CATSRELGRVGGELFF
>TRBJ1-5|14|-|-|TRBV6-6
TGTGCCAGCAGTTTCACAGGCGTCGATCAGCCCCAGCATTTT
CASSFTGVDQPQHF
>TRBJ1-5|12|-|-|TRBV28
TGTGCCAGCAGCTCCACAGATCAGCCCCAGCATTTT
CASSSTDQPQHF
>TRBJ2-7|15|-|TRBD1|TRBV11-2
TGTGCCAGCAGCCTCCTGGGACAGCTATCCTACGAGCAGTACTTC
CASSLLGQLSYEQYF
>TRBJ2-2|16|-|TRBD1|TRBV28
TGTGCCAGCAGTTTTGGCGGACAGGGCGGAACCGGGGAGCTGTTTTTT
CASSFGGQGGTGELFF
>TRBJ1-5|14|-|-|TRBV4-3
TGCGCCAGCAGCCGTGGACAGAGGAATCAGCCCCAGCATTTT
CASSRGQRNQPQHF
>TRBJ2-7|14|-|-|TRBV19
TGTGCCAGTAGTATGCGGGCCCTCTCCTACGAGCAGTACTTC
CASSMRALSYEQYF
>TRBJ2-3|14|-|TRBD2|TRBV5-1
TGCGCCAGCAGCCCGGGGGGGAGCCCAGATACGCAGTATTTT
CASSPGGSPDTQYF
>TRBJ1-2|15|once|TRBD1|TRBV19
TGTGCCAGTACCTCAACCCTGACAGGGGGATTTGGCTACACCTTC
CASTSTLTGGFGYTF
>TRBJ2-1|13|-|-|TRBV27
TGTGCCAGCAGTTGGCTTCGGACAGATGAGCAGTTCTTC
CASSWLRTDEQFF
>TRBJ2-7|15|-|-|TRBV25-1
TGTGCCAGCAGTGAATCGGGGGTTCTATCCTACGAGCAGTACTTC
CASSESGVLSYEQYF
>TRBJ2-5|14|-|TRBD2|TRBV12-5
TGTGCTAGTAATAGCGGGGGGGCCGGTGAGACCCAGTACTTC
CASNSGGAGETQYF
>TRBJ2-2|15|once|TRBD1|TRBV7-7
TGTGCCAGCAGCTTGGACAGGACGAACACCGGGGAGCTGTTTTTT
CASSLDRTNTGELFF
>TRBJ1-1|13|-|-|TRBV7-2
TGTGCCAGCAGCTTAGCCGAAGGACAAAGAGCTTTCTTT
CASSLAEGQRAFF
>TRBJ2-3|16|-|TRBD1|TRBV19
TGTGCCAGTAGTACCGGACAGGTTAGAAACACAGATACGCAGTATTTT
CASSTGQVRNTDTQYF
>TRBJ1-4|13|-|TRBD1|TRBV5-7
TGTGCCAGCAGCCGACAGGGCAACGAAAAACTGTTTTTT
CASSRQGNEKLFF
>TRBJ2-1|15|-|TRBD2|TRBV7-6
TGTGCCAGCAGCTTAGCTAGCGGGGGGGGGAATGAGCAGTTCTTC
CASSLASGGGNEQFF
>TRBJ2-3|15|-|-|TRBV2
TGTGCCAGCAAAAAACAGGGTTTTCGCACAGATACGCAGTATTTT
CASKKQGFRTDTQYF
>TRBJ2-4|12|-|TRBD1|TRBV19
TGTGCCAGTAGGGGACAGAGAAACATTCAGTACTTC
CASRGQRNIQYF
>TRBJ2-7|14|-|-|TRBV6-5
TGTGCCAGCAGGCGCACGTTGGTCTCCTACGAGCAGTACTTC
CASRRTLVSYEQYF
>TRBJ1-2|15|-|-|TRBV5-8
TGTGCCAGCAGGGAGACGGGCAGGGCAGTTTATGGCTACACCTTC
CASRETGRAVYGYTF
>TRBJ2-1|15|-|TRBD2|TRBV28
TGTGCCAGCAGTTTTTGGCGGGAGGGGAACAATGAGCAGTTCTTC
CASSFWREGNNEQFF
>TRBJ2-2|16|-|-|TRBV7-3
TGTGCCAGCAGCCCAAGTGGGGGCCTGAACACCGGGGAGCTGTTTTTT
CASSPSGGLNTGELFF
>TRBJ2-1|16|-|TRBD2|TRBV7-9
TGTGCCAGCACCCGGAGGGGGGGACTAGCGCACAATGAGCAGTTCTTC
CASTRRGGLAHNEQFF
>TRBJ2-7|11|-|TRBD1|TRBV6-5
TGTGCCAGCTCCCGGGACAGGGAGCAGTACTTC
CASSRDREQYF
>TRBJ2-7|13|-|-|TRBV2
TGTGCCAGCATTAGGAGCGCGACCTACGAGCAGTACTTC
CASIRSATYEQYF
>TRBJ1-2|14|-|-|TRBV7-9
TGTGCCAGCGGTCTCTCGGGTGCGCCAAATGGCTACACCTTC
CASGLSGAPNGYTF
>TRBJ2-1|16|-|TRBD1|TRBV19
TGTGCCAGTAGTATAGATAGGGGGACAGGGCCTCTTAAGCAGTTCTTC
CASSIDRGTGPLKQFF
>TRBJ2-1|16|-|TRBD2|TRBV5-1
TGCGCCAGCAGCCCGAGAAGCGGGAGCTCCTACAATGAGCAGTTCTTC
CASSPRSGSSYNEQFF